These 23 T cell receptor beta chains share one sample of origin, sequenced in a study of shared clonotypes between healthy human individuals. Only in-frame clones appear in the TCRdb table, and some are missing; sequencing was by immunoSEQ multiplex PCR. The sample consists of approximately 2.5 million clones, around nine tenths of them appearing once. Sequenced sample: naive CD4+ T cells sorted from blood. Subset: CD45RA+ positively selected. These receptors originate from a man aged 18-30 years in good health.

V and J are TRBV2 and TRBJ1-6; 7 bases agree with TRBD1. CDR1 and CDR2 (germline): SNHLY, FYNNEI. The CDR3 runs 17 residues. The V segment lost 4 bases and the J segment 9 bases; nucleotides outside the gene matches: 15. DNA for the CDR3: TGTGCCAGCAGTGGCCCGTCTAGAGACAGGGTTGCTTCACCCCTCCACTTT. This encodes CASSGPSRDRVASPLHF.

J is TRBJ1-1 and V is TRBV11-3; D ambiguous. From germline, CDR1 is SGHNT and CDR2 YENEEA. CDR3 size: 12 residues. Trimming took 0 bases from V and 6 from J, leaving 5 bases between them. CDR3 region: CASSLDGAEAFF. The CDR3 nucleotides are TGTGCCAGCAGCTTAGATGGCGCTGAAGCTTTCTTT.

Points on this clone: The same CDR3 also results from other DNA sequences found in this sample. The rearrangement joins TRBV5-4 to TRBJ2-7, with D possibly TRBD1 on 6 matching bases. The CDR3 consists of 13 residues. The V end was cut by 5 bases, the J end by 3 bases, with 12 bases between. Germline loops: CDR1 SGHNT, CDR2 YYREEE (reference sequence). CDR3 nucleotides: TGTGCCAGCAGTACCCGGGACAACTACGAGCAGTACTTC. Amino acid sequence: CASSTRDNYEQYF. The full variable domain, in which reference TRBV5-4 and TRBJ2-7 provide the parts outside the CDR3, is ETGVTQSPTHLIKTRGQQVTLRCSSQSGHNTVSWYQQALGQGPQFIFQYYREEENGRGNFPPRFSGLQFPNYSSELNVNALELDDSALYLCASSTRDNYEQYFGPGTRLTVT.

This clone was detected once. CDR3 sequence reads: CASSFILAGEYNEQFF. CDR3 nucleotide sequence: TGTGCCAGCAGCTTTATTCTAGCGGGGGAGTACAATGAGCAGTTCTTC. The chain links TRBV7-9 to TRBJ2-1; TRBD2 aligns across 10 bases. V shed 3 bases, J shed 4 bases, and the junction held 6 bases outside the gene matches. This CDR3 has 16 residues. Germline CDR1 reads SEHNR; CDR2 reads FQNEAQ (reference sequence).

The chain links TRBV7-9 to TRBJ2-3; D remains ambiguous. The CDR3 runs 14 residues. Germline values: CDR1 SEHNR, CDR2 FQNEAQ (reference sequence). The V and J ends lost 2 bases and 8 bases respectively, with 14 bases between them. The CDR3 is CASSLTAGVPTQYF. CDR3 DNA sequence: TGTGCCAGCAGCTTAACTGCCGGAGTCCCTACGCAGTATTTT.

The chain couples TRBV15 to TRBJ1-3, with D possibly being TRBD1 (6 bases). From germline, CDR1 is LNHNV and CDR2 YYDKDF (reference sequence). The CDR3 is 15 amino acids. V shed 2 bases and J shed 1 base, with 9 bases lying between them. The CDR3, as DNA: TGTGCCACCAGCAGACCCGGACAGTCTGGAAACACCATATATTTT. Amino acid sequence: CATSRPGQSGNTIYF.

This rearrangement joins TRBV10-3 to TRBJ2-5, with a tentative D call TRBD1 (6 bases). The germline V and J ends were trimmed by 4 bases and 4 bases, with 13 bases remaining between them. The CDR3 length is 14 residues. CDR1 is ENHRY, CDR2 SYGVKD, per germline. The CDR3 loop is CAISGGWGLETQYF. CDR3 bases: TGTGCCATCAGTGGGGGCTGGGGGCTAGAGACCCAGTACTTC.

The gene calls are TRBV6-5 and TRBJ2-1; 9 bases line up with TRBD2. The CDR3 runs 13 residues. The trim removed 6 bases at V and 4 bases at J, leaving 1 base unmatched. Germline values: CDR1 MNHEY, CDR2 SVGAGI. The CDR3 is CASRSGGYNEQFF. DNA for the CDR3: TGTGCCAGCAGGAGCGGGGGGTACAATGAGCAGTTCTTC.

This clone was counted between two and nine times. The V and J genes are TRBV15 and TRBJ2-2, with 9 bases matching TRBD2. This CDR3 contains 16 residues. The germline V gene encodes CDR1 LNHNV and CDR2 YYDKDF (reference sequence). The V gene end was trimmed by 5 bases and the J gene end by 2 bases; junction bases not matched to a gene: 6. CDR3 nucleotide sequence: TGTGCCACCAGCTTTCGACTAGCGGACAACACCGGGGAGCTGTTTTTT. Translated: CATSFRLADNTGELFF.

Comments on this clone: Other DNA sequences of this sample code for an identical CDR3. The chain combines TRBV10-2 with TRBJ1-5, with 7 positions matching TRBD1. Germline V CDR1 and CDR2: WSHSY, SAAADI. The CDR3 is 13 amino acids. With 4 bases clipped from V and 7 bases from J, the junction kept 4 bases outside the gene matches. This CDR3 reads CASSGTGNQPQHF. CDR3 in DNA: TGCGCCAGCAGTGGGACAGGAAACCAGCCCCAGCATTTT.

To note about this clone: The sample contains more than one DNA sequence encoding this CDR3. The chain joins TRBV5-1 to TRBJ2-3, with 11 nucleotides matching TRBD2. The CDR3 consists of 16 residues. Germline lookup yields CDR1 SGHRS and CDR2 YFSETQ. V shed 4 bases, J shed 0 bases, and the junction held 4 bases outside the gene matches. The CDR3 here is CASSIGTSGSTDTQYF. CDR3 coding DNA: TGCGCCAGCAGCATTGGGACTAGCGGAAGCACAGATACGCAGTATTTT.

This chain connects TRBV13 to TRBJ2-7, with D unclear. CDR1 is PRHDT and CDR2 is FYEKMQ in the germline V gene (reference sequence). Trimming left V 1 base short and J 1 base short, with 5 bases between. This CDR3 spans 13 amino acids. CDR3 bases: TGTGCCAGCAGCTTAGCCCGGTCCTACGAGCAGTACTTC. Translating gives CASSLARSYEQYF. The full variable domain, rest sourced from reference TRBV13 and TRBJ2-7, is AAGVIQSPRHLIKEKRETATLKCYPIPRHDTVYWYQQGPGQDPQFLISFYEKMQSDKGSIPDRFSAQQFSDYHSELNMSSLELGDSALYFCASSLARSYEQYFGPGTRLTVT.

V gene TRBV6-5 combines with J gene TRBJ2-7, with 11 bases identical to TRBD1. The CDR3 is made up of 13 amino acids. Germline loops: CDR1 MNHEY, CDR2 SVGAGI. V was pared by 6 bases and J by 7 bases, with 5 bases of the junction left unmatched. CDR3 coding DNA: TGTGCCAGCAGCCTGGACAGGGGGCGAGAGCAGTACTTC. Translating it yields CASSLDRGREQYF.

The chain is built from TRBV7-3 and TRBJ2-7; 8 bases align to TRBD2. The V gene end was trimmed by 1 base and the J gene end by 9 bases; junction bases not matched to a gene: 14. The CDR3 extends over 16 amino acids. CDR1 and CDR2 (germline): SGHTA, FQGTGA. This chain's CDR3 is CASSLSPHPGAGGQYF. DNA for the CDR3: TGTGCCAGCAGCTTAAGCCCCCATCCGGGGGCGGGAGGGCAGTACTTC. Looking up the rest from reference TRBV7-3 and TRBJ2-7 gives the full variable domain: GAGVSQTPSNKVTEKGKYVELRCDPISGHTALYWYRQSLGQGPEFLIYFQGTGAADDSGLPNDRFFAVRPEGSVSTLKIQRTERGDSAVYLCASSLSPHPGAGGQYFGPGTRLTVT.

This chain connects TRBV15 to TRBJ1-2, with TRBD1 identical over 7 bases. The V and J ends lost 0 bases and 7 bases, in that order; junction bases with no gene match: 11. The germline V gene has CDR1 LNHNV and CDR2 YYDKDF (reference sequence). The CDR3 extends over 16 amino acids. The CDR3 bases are TGTGCCACCAGCAGAGATTTTGACAGGGAAGCAACTGGCTACACCTTC. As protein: CATSRDFDREATGYTF. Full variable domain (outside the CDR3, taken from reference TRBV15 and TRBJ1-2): DAMVIQNPRYQVTQFGKPVTLSCSQTLNHNVMYWYQQKSSQAPKLLFHYYDKDFNNEADTPDNFQSRRPNTSFCFLDIRSPGLGDTAMYLCATSRDFDREATGYTFGSGTRLTVV.

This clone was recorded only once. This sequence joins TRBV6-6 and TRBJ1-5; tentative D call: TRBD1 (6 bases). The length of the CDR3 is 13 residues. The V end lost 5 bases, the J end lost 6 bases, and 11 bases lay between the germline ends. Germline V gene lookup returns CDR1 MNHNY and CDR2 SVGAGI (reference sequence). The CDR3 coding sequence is TGTGCCAGCAGTCTAGGGGGTGGTCAGCCCCAGCATTTT. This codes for CASSLGGGQPQHF.

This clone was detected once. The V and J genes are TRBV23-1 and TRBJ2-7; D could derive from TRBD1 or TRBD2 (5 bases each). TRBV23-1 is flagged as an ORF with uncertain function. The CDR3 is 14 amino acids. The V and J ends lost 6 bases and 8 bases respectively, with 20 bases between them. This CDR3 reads CASRIGTPLGQQYF. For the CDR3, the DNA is TGCGCCAGCAGGATCGGGACCCCCTTAGGGCAGCAGTACTTC.

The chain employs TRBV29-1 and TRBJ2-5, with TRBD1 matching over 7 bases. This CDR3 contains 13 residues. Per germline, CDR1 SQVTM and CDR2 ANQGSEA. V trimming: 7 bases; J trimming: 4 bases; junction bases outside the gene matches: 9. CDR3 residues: CSAATGLIETQYF. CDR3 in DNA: TGCAGCGCCGCGACAGGGTTGATAGAGACCCAGTACTTC.

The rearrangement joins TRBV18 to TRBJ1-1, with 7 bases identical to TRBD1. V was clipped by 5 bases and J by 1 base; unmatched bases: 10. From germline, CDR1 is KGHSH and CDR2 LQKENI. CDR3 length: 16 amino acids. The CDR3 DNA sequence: TGTGCCAGCTCATCCAAATTGACAGGGCCGAACACTGAAGCTTTCTTT. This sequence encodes CASSSKLTGPNTEAFF.

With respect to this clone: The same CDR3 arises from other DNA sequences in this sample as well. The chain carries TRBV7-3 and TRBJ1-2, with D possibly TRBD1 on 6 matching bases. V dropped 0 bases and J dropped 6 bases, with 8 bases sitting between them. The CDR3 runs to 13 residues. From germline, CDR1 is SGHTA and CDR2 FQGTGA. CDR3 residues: CASSLTAGDGYTF. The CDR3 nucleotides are TGTGCCAGCAGCTTAACAGCAGGGGATGGCTACACCTTC.

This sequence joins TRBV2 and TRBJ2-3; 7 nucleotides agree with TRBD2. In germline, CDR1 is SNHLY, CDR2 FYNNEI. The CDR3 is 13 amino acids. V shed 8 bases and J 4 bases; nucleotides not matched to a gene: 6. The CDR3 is CASRGGASDTQYF. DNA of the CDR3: TGTGCCAGCCGGGGAGGGGCCTCAGATACGCAGTATTTT. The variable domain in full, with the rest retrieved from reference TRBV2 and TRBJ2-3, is EPEVTQTPSHQVTQMGQEVILRCVPISNHLYFYWYRQILGQKVEFLVSFYNNEISEKSEIFDDQFSVERPDGSNFTLKIRSTKLEDSAMYFCASRGGASDTQYFGPGTRLTVL.

The CDR3 loop is CASSPYGDYGYTF. DNA for the CDR3: TGTGCCAGCTCACCATACGGGGATTATGGCTACACCTTC. This rearrangement joins TRBV18 to TRBJ1-2; D is undetermined. The CDR3 is 13 residues long. With 2 bases removed from V and 5 bases from J, the gap between germline ends came to 9 bases. The germline gives CDR1 KGHSH, CDR2 LQKENI. Variable domain in full (rest from reference TRBV18 and TRBJ1-2): NAGVMQNPRHLVRRRGQEARLRCSPMKGHSHVYWYRQLPEEGLKFMVYLQKENIIDESGMPKERFSAEFPKEGPSILRIQQVVRGDSAAYFCASSPYGDYGYTFGSGTRLTVV.

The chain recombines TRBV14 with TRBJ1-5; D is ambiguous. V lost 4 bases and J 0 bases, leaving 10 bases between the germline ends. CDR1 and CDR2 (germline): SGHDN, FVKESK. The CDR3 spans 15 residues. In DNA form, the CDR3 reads TGTGCCAGCAGCCCGGGAGGCAGTAGCAATCAGCCCCAGCATTTT. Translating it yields CASSPGGSSNQPQHF.